The 8 T cell receptor beta chains given below trace back to one sample, sequenced in a study of blood T cell repertoires in COVID-19. Assay used: immunoSEQ multiplex PCR; TCRdb lists only in-frame clones, some missing. The sample has under 150,000 clones, roughly nine tenths seen once; the top ten hold 4% to 5%. The source material was peripheral blood. Receptors originate from a man aged 55-75 years with COVID-19, enrolled during active disease.

This chain connects TRBV6-6 to TRBJ2-1, with TRBD1 matching 7 bases. With V trimmed by 5 bases and J by 0 bases, 4 bases remained unmatched. The length of the CDR3 is 15 residues. The germline V gene has CDR1 MNHNY and CDR2 SVGAGI (reference sequence). Here the CDR3 reads CASSRTGASYNEQFF. CDR3 in DNA: TGTGCCAGCAGTCGAACAGGGGCCTCCTACAATGAGCAGTTCTTC.

V gene TRBV28 combines with J gene TRBJ1-2, with a possible D match to TRBD1 (5 bases). Trimming removed 10 bases from V and 4 bases from J, with 13 bases in between. Germline V gene lookup returns CDR1 MDHEN and CDR2 SYDVKM. This CDR3 is built from 12 residues. The CDR3 DNA sequence: TGTGCCACTTGGACATCGGGCTATGGCTACACCTTC. Its translation is CATWTSGYGYTF.

This clone was found a few times. V is TRBV7-9 and J is TRBJ1-1; 9 nucleotides line up with TRBD1. V was clipped by 3 bases and J by 4 bases; unmatched bases: 3. This CDR3 is built from 14 residues. Germline V CDR1 and CDR2: SEHNR, FQNEAQ (reference sequence). CDR3 DNA: TGTGCCAGCAGCTTTACAGGGGGCGGCACTGAAGCTTTCTTT. Translation gives CASSFTGGGTEAFF.

The chain recombines TRBV18 with TRBJ1-5; 8 bases are a match to TRBD1. Trimming at V came to 3 bases and at J to 4 bases, leaving 2 bases not matched to a gene. This CDR3 has 14 residues. Per the germline V gene, CDR1 is KGHSH and CDR2 is LQKENI. The CDR3 DNA sequence: TGTGCCAGCTCACCTACAGGGGGAAATCAGCCCCAGCATTTT. Translated, it gives CASSPTGGNQPQHF.

This sequence joins TRBV4-1 and TRBJ2-2; 7 nucleotides agree with TRBD1. Germline lookup yields CDR1 MGHRA and CDR2 YSYEKL. The CDR3 runs to 15 residues. The V and J ends lost 3 bases and 4 bases, in that order; junction bases with no gene match: 5. CDR3 nucleotide sequence: TGCGCCAGCAGCCAGCCCGGGACAGCCACCGGGGAGCTGTTTTTT. This codes for CASSQPGTATGELFF.

The J gene is TRBJ2-1, the V gene TRBV7-9, with TRBD2 matching over 11 bases. The CDR3 has 15 amino acids. From germline, CDR1 is SEHNR and CDR2 FQNEAQ (reference sequence). With 6 bases clipped from V and 6 bases from J, the junction kept 7 bases outside the gene matches. CDR3 in amino acids: CASSPPGTSGNEQFF. The CDR3 nucleotides are TGTGCCAGCAGTCCCCCCGGGACTAGCGGCAATGAGCAGTTCTTC.

The genes are TRBV13 and TRBJ2-7; tentatively, D is TRBD1 (7 bases). Germline CDR1 and CDR2: PRHDT and FYEKMQ (reference sequence). This CDR3 has 13 amino acids. The V end lost 0 bases, the J end lost 5 bases, and 8 bases lay between the germline ends. The DNA for the CDR3 is TGTGCCAGCAGCTTAGGCAGGGGGGACGAGCAGTACTTC. This encodes CASSLGRGDEQYF.

This clone has only one observation. This chain links TRBV2 with TRBJ2-1; 9 bases line up with TRBD2. After removal of 2 bases from V and 4 bases from J, the junction contained 3 bases not matched to a gene. The CDR3 has 15 amino acids. Germline V lookup: CDR1 SNHLY, CDR2 FYNNEI. The CDR3 DNA reads TGTGCCAGCAGTGAACCGACTAGCGGATACAATGAGCAGTTCTTC. Encoded protein: CASSEPTSGYNEQFF.